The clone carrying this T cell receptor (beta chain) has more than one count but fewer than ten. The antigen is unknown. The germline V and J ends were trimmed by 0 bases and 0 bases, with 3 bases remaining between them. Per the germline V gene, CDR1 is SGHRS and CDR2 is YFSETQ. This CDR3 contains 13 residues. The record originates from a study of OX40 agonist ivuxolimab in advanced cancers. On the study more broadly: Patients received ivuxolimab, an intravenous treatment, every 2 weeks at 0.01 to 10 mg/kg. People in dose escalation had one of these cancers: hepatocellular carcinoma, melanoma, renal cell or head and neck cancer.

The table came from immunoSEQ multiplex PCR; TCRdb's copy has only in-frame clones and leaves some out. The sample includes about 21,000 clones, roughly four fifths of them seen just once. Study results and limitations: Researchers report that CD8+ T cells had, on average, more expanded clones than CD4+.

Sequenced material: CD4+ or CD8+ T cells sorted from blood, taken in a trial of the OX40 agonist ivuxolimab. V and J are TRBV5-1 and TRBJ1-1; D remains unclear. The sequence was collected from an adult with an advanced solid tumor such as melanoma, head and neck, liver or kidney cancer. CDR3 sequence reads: CASSLDLNTEAFF. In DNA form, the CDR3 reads TGCGCCAGCAGCTTGGATCTGAACACTGAAGCTTTCTTT.